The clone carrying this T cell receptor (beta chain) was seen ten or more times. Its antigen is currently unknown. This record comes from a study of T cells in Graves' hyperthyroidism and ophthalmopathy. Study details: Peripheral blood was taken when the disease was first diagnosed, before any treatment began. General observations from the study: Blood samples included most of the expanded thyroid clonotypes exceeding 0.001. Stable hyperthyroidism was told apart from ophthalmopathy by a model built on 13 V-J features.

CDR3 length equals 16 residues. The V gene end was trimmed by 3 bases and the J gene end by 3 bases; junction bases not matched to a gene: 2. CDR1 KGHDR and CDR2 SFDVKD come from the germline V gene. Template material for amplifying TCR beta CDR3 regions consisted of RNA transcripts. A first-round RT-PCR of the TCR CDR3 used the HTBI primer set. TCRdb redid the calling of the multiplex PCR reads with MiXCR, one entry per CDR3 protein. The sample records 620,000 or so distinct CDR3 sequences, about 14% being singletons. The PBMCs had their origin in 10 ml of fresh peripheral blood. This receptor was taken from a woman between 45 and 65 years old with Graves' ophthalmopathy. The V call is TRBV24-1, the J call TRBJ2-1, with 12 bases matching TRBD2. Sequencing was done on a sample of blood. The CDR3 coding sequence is TGTGCCACCAGTGATGCTAGCGGGAGGGACTACAATGAGCAGTTCTTC. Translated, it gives CATSDASGRDYNEQFF.